This T cell receptor (beta chain) was sequenced for a study of cytomegalovirus exposure and HLA in healthy donors. General study results and limits: Information on immune exposure was restricted to one variable (CMV serostatus).

The primer mix had 60 Vbeta and 13 Jbeta primers. Only in-frame clones appear in the TCRdb table, and some are missing; sequencing was by immunoSEQ multiplex PCR. The table records 130,000 or so clones, under 85% of them present only once. CDR1 and CDR2 from the germline V gene are MNHNY and SVGAGI (reference sequence). V was trimmed by 5 bases and J by 7 bases, leaving 20 bases between them. The CDR3 runs to 15 residues. Remarks on this clone: The antigen is unknown.

Sequencing was performed on PBMCs. The chain employs TRBV6-6 and TRBJ1-2, with D possibly TRBD1 on 5 matching bases. The sequence derives from a man aged 25-45 years in good health and CMV-seronegative. The CDR3 region is CASSEDGGKGRGYTF. The CDR3 DNA reads TGTGCCAGCAGTGAGGACGGGGGGAAAGGCCGTGGCTACACCTTC.